This TCR beta chain was identified during a study of cytomegalovirus exposure and HLA in healthy donors. The CDR3 covers 13 residues. V lost 0 bases, J lost 2 bases, and 5 bases lay in between. Per germline, CDR1 SGHVS and CDR2 FNYEAQ. Concerning this clone itself: The antigen is undetermined.

Notes on the study in general: In the 130 or so validation repertoires, a later analysis found that first-cohort TCR clusters tended to co-occur. Rare sequences made up most TCRs, while some public TCRs were found in many donors. Both high specificity and high sensitivity reportedly marked the classifier's diagnosis of cytomegalovirus status.

Donors were drawn from the roughly 110-subject validation cohort, separate from the approximately 640-subject first cohort. Data came from immunoSEQ multiplex PCR; TCRdb stores just in-frame clones and leaves some out. The table shows some 290,000 clones, with approximately 86% occurring only once. The V call is TRBV7-6, the J call TRBJ2-7; D not certain. The receptor was derived from a young man in good health and CMV-seronegative. Material: PBMCs. The CDR3, as DNA: TGTGCCAGCAGCTTAGCCCCAACCTACGAGCAGTACTTC. Translation: CASSLAPTYEQYF. Filled out from reference TRBV7-6 and TRBJ2-7, the complete variable domain reads GAGVSQSPRYKVTKRGQDVALRCDPISGHVSLYWYRQALGQGPEFLTYFNYEAQQDKSGLPNDRFSAERPEGSISTLTIQRTEQRDSAMYRCASSLAPTYEQYFGPGTRLTVT.